The text below deals with one TCR beta chain. Its specificity is not known. The sample originates from a study of cytomegalovirus exposure and HLA in healthy donors. Study at large: There were fewer than 130 million unique TCR beta sequences, drawn from roughly 200 million T cells, in an earlier analysis. General study results and limits: The study dropped some indistinguishable V segments, TRBV6-2 and TRBV6-3 among them.

13 Jbeta primers and 60 Vbeta primers were used for the PCR. The table came from immunoSEQ multiplex PCR; TCRdb's copy has only in-frame clones and leaves some out. The table includes 150,000 to 200,000 clones, 65% to 85% detected once. The CDR3 covers 16 residues. V was pared by 5 bases and J by 3 bases, with 19 bases between. Germline-derived CDR1 and CDR2 are SGHAT and FQNNGV. The chain employs TRBV11-2 and TRBJ1-1, with D possibly TRBD1 on 5 matching bases. Sequenced material: PBMCs. The origin of this receptor is a woman aged 25 to 39 in good health and CMV-seropositive. The CDR3 DNA reads as TGTGCCAGCAGCCTAATTCCAGGGTTTGTCGACACTGAAGCTTTCTTT. Translating it yields CASSLIPGFVDTEAFF.